The rows below give T cell receptor beta chains drawn from one sample of a study of CD8+CD57+ T cells in acquired aplastic anemia. MiXCR was run by TCRdb on the reads, yielding one entry per CDR3 protein. The table has 400,000 to 450,000 distinct CDR3 sequences, approximately 70% seen once. Sequencing used sorted CD4+, CD8+, or CD8+CD57+ T cells (not recorded which) from PBMCs. These receptor sequences come from a human donor in good health, serving as a control. Both conserved end residues are trimmed from each CDR3. The order of the fields is J gene, D gene, V gene, CDR3 protein. The D gene is left open where the match is weak.

j_call: TRBJ1-1; d_call: NA; v_call: TRBV10-2; cdr3_aa: ASSEGDTEAF
j_call: TRBJ1-1; d_call: NA; v_call: TRBV14; cdr3_aa: ASSLATGWSTEAF
j_call: TRBJ2-5; d_call: TRBD1; v_call: TRBV5-1; cdr3_aa: ASSPPDRGDGETQY
j_call: TRBJ1-5; d_call: NA; v_call: TRBV20-1; cdr3_aa: SASPRKVEQPQH
j_call: TRBJ2-5; d_call: TRBD1; v_call: TRBV12-3/TRBV12-4; cdr3_aa: ASSLGGQGRETQY
j_call: TRBJ2-5; d_call: NA; v_call: TRBV5-5; cdr3_aa: ASSFLEGQY
j_call: TRBJ2-3; d_call: NA; v_call: TRBV12-3/TRBV12-4; cdr3_aa: ASRRRPEATQY
j_call: TRBJ2-7; d_call: NA; v_call: TRBV2; cdr3_aa: ASSFEVSSYGEH
j_call: TRBJ1-1; d_call: NA; v_call: TRBV20-1; cdr3_aa: SARVGSNTEAF
j_call: TRBJ1-2; d_call: TRBD1; v_call: TRBV19; cdr3_aa: ARAGTENGYT
j_call: TRBJ1-6; d_call: TRBD1; v_call: TRBV7-2; cdr3_aa: ASSLRQGGNQPQLH
j_call: TRBJ1-1; d_call: NA; v_call: TRBV4-2; cdr3_aa: ASSQYRNTEAF
j_call: TRBJ2-2; d_call: NA; v_call: TRBV7-3; cdr3_aa: ASSPLRNTGELF
j_call: TRBJ1-6; d_call: TRBD1; v_call: TRBV4-2; cdr3_aa: ASSHFEGATNSPLH
j_call: TRBJ1-1; d_call: NA; v_call: TRBV7-2; cdr3_aa: ASSFSGHRPYE
j_call: TRBJ1-2; d_call: NA; v_call: TRBV9; cdr3_aa: ASSPDWGEST
j_call: TRBJ2-3; d_call: NA; v_call: TRBV25-1; cdr3_aa: SSSALPRAGDTQY
j_call: TRBJ1-1; d_call: NA; v_call: TRBV11-2; cdr3_aa: ASTSGLAGGRNTEAF
j_call: TRBJ1-1; d_call: TRBD1; v_call: TRBV7-3; cdr3_aa: ASSLHGQGDYGY
j_call: TRBJ1-6; d_call: TRBD1; v_call: TRBV7-2; cdr3_aa: ASSTGQGYDTPLY
j_call: TRBJ2-5; d_call: NA; v_call: TRBV9; cdr3_aa: ASSVEGGRETQY
j_call: TRBJ1-6; d_call: TRBD1; v_call: TRBV5-4; cdr3_aa: ASSTGQGVGSPLH